The clone carrying this T cell receptor (beta chain) occurred many times. This sample was taken from a study of neurological immune-mediated disorders. TCRdb fed the 5' RACE reads into MiXCR, producing one record per CDR3 protein. The data contain around 100,000 distinct CDR3 sequences, 9.5% to 14% of them singletons. This sample's time point: longitudinal time-point 3. Sequencing input: PBMCs. This receptor was taken from a female donor with HTLV-1-associated myelopathy (HAM/TSP).

As DNA, the CDR3 is TGCGCCAGCAGCTTAGGAATAGGGGTCTACGAGCAGTACTTC. It is translated as CASSLGIGVYEQYF. The chain carries TRBV5-1 and TRBJ2-7; a weak D match, TRBD1 (5 bases). V was shortened by 2 bases and J by 3 bases, with 12 bases between the two germline ends. The CDR3 sequence is 14 residues long. The germline V gene encodes CDR1 SGHRS and CDR2 YFSETQ. The variable domain in full, completed from reference TRBV5-1 and TRBJ2-7, reads KAGVTQTPRYLIKTRGQQVTLSCSPISGHRSVSWYQQTPGQGLQFLFEYFSETQRNKGNFPGRFSGRQFSNSRSEMNVSTLELGDSALYLCASSLGIGVYEQYFGPGTRLTVT.